Listed below are T cell receptor beta chains from one sample, sequenced in a study of graft-versus-host responses after intestinal transplantation. These receptors' antigens are unknown. Sequenced by immunoSEQ multiplex PCR; TCRdb stores in-frame clones only, minus some. This sample yields more than 95,000 clones, of which approximately 90% are seen a single time; around 0.2% belongs to the top ten. The sample here was unstimulated CD4+ T cells sorted from spleen or lymph node cells, taken before intestinal transplant. All receptors come from a human donor who received an intestinal transplant. CDR3s include the opening cysteine and the closing phenylalanine or tryptophan. The order of the fields is CDR3 DNA, CDR3 protein, V gene, clone size, J gene, D gene. D genes are given only for firm matches. Only part of the rows carry a size: once, few, many, or a class if the clone is expanded.

CDR3 DNA: TGTGCCAGCAGTTTAGGACTAGCGGGAGTGAATGAGCAGTTCTTC
CDR3 protein: CASSLGLAGVNEQFF
V gene: TRBV28
clone size: .
J gene: TRBJ2-1
D gene: TRBD2

CDR3 DNA: TGTGCCAGCAGTCCAAACAGGGGAGGTCAGCCCCAGCATTTT
CDR3 protein: CASSPNRGGQPQHF
V gene: TRBV27
clone size: .
J gene: TRBJ1-5
D gene: TRBD1

CDR3 DNA: TGTGCCAGCAGTGAAGCTTTCGGGACAGGGTTCTACAATGAGCAGTTCTTC
CDR3 protein: CASSEAFGTGFYNEQFF
V gene: TRBV6-1
clone size: .
J gene: TRBJ2-1
D gene: TRBD1

CDR3 DNA: TGTGCCAGCAGCGGACCCAGGGGGCGGGAAACCGGGGAGCTGTTTTTT
CDR3 protein: CASSGPRGRETGELFF
V gene: TRBV5-4
clone size: .
J gene: TRBJ2-2
D gene: TRBD1

CDR3 DNA: TGTGCCAGCAGCTTAGGGCGGGGGGAGTCCTATGGCTACACCTTC
CDR3 protein: CASSLGRGESYGYTF
V gene: TRBV7-6
clone size: .
J gene: TRBJ1-2
D gene: .

CDR3 DNA: TGTGCCAGCAATAAAGGGGCACGCTCTGGAAACACCATATATTTT
CDR3 protein: CASNKGARSGNTIYF
V gene: TRBV7-2
clone size: .
J gene: TRBJ1-3
D gene: .

CDR3 DNA: TGCAGCGTTGTGCGGACTAGCGGGTACAATGAGCAGTTCTTC
CDR3 protein: CSVVRTSGYNEQFF
V gene: TRBV29-1
clone size: .
J gene: TRBJ2-1
D gene: TRBD2

CDR3 DNA: TGTGCCAGCAGAGCCACAGGGGTGATCTATGGCTACACCTTC
CDR3 protein: CASRATGVIYGYTF
V gene: TRBV2
clone size: .
J gene: TRBJ1-2
D gene: TRBD1

CDR3 DNA: TGTGCCAGCAGCGTAGGTCTTAGCGAGAACTACGAGCAGTACTTC
CDR3 protein: CASSVGLSENYEQYF
V gene: TRBV9
clone size: .
J gene: TRBJ2-7
D gene: .

CDR3 DNA: TGTGCCAGCAGCTTAGTAGGTAGCGGGAATACAGATACGCAGTATTTT
CDR3 protein: CASSLVGSGNTDTQYF
V gene: TRBV7-2
clone size: .
J gene: TRBJ2-3
D gene: TRBD2

CDR3 DNA: TGCGCCAGCAGCTTGGGAGGGACAGAGGTCTACGAGCAGTACTTC
CDR3 protein: CASSLGGTEVYEQYF
V gene: TRBV5-1
clone size: .
J gene: TRBJ2-7
D gene: TRBD1

CDR3 DNA: TGTGCCAGCAAGGGGGGGGGCAGAAACTACGAGCAGTACTTC
CDR3 protein: CASKGGGRNYEQYF
V gene: TRBV6-6
clone size: .
J gene: TRBJ2-7
D gene: .

CDR3 DNA: TGCGCCAGCAGTTCTTACACTGGGGCCAACGTCCTGACTTTC
CDR3 protein: CASSSYTGANVLTF
V gene: TRBV5-1
clone size: once
J gene: TRBJ2-6
D gene: .

CDR3 DNA: TGTGCCAGCAGTAACACCAATAGCAATCAGCCCCAGCATTTT
CDR3 protein: CASSNTNSNQPQHF
V gene: TRBV2
clone size: .
J gene: TRBJ1-5
D gene: .

CDR3 DNA: TGTGCCAGCAGGAGGGATATTAGCAATCAGCCCCAGCATTTT
CDR3 protein: CASRRDISNQPQHF
V gene: TRBV2
clone size: .
J gene: TRBJ1-5
D gene: .

CDR3 DNA: TGTGCCAGCAGTTTATGGACAGGGGGGGCCCTGAACACTGAAGCTTTCTTT
CDR3 protein: CASSLWTGGALNTEAFF
V gene: TRBV27
clone size: .
J gene: TRBJ1-1
D gene: TRBD1

CDR3 DNA: TGTGCCAGCCGGGACAGGGGGCGCCCCGGGGAGCTGTTTTTT
CDR3 protein: CASRDRGRPGELFF
V gene: TRBV19
clone size: .
J gene: TRBJ2-2
D gene: TRBD1

CDR3 DNA: TGTGCCAGCAGACTCCACTACTTGCGGGGCTACACCTTC
CDR3 protein: CASRLHYLRGYTF
V gene: TRBV28
clone size: .
J gene: TRBJ1-2
D gene: .

CDR3 DNA: TGCGCCAGCAGCCAAGCCCTGTCCTATGGCTACACCTTC
CDR3 protein: CASSQALSYGYTF
V gene: TRBV4-1
clone size: .
J gene: TRBJ1-2
D gene: .

CDR3 DNA: TGTGCCAGCAGCTGGACTAGCGGGGGCACAGATACGCAGTATTTT
CDR3 protein: CASSWTSGGTDTQYF
V gene: TRBV5-5
clone size: .
J gene: TRBJ2-3
D gene: TRBD2

CDR3 DNA: TGCGCCAGCAGCTTGGTAGCGGGAGGGCCCGGCAATGAGCAGTTCTTC
CDR3 protein: CASSLVAGGPGNEQFF
V gene: TRBV5-1
clone size: .
J gene: TRBJ2-1
D gene: TRBD2

CDR3 DNA: TGCAGCGTTGTCGTTAGCTCTGGAAACACCATATATTTT
CDR3 protein: CSVVVSSGNTIYF
V gene: TRBV29-1
clone size: .
J gene: TRBJ1-3
D gene: .

CDR3 DNA: TGTGCCAGCACCATCGGCAGGGCTTACGAGCAGTACTTC
CDR3 protein: CASTIGRAYEQYF
V gene: TRBV2
clone size: .
J gene: TRBJ2-7
D gene: .

CDR3 DNA: TGCAGCGCCACTTCTTGGCCCCGGACAGTTGTCAATCAGCCCCAGCATTTT
CDR3 protein: CSATSWPRTVVNQPQHF
V gene: TRBV29-1
clone size: once
J gene: TRBJ1-5
D gene: .

CDR3 DNA: TGTGCCAGCAGCCAAGATCGAGGGACAGGGGGTTTTAATGAGCAGTTCTTC
CDR3 protein: CASSQDRGTGGFNEQFF
V gene: TRBV14
clone size: .
J gene: TRBJ2-1
D gene: TRBD1

CDR3 DNA: TGTGCCAGCAGGAAGACAGGGGGCACCTATGGCTACACCTTC
CDR3 protein: CASRKTGGTYGYTF
V gene: TRBV28
clone size: .
J gene: TRBJ1-2
D gene: TRBD1

CDR3 DNA: TGTGCCAGCAGTTCTACCCCATTTTACGAGCAGTACTTC
CDR3 protein: CASSSTPFYEQYF
V gene: TRBV28
clone size: once
J gene: TRBJ2-7
D gene: .

CDR3 DNA: TGTGCCAGCAGTTACGCACTCGTCGGCAATCAGCCCCAGCATTTT
CDR3 protein: CASSYALVGNQPQHF
V gene: TRBV6-6
clone size: .
J gene: TRBJ1-5
D gene: .

CDR3 DNA: TGTGCCAGCAGTTACTGGGGGGGGAGCACAGATACGCAGTATTTT
CDR3 protein: CASSYWGGSTDTQYF
V gene: TRBV6-5
clone size: .
J gene: TRBJ2-3
D gene: TRBD2

CDR3 DNA: TGTGCCAGTATCGGACAGGGGAATTCACCCCTCCACTTT
CDR3 protein: CASIGQGNSPLHF
V gene: TRBV19
clone size: .
J gene: TRBJ1-6
D gene: TRBD1

CDR3 DNA: TGTGCCAGCTCGCCAATACCGGGACATACCGCAGATACGCAGTATTTT
CDR3 protein: CASSPIPGHTADTQYF
V gene: TRBV18
clone size: .
J gene: TRBJ2-3
D gene: .

CDR3 DNA: TGTGCCAGCACCATCCAGAGCACAGATACGCAGTATTTT
CDR3 protein: CASTIQSTDTQYF
V gene: TRBV6-4
clone size: .
J gene: TRBJ2-3
D gene: .

CDR3 DNA: TGTGCCAGTAGTCCGCGCCGGACTAGCGGGGACCTAGCCAAAAACATTCAGTACTTC
CDR3 protein: CASSPRRTSGDLAKNIQYF
V gene: TRBV19
clone size: .
J gene: TRBJ2-4
D gene: TRBD2

CDR3 DNA: TGTGCCAGCAGAGAGACAGGGAGGAGCACTGAAGCTTTCTTT
CDR3 protein: CASRETGRSTEAFF
V gene: TRBV6-1
clone size: .
J gene: TRBJ1-1
D gene: TRBD1

CDR3 DNA: TGCAGCGTTTCCAGGGTCGGAAATGAAAAACTGTTTTTT
CDR3 protein: CSVSRVGNEKLFF
V gene: TRBV29-1
clone size: .
J gene: TRBJ1-4
D gene: .

CDR3 DNA: TGTGCCTGCCGGGACAGGGGCACAGATACGCAGTATTTT
CDR3 protein: CACRDRGTDTQYF
V gene: TRBV6-6
clone size: .
J gene: TRBJ2-3
D gene: TRBD1

CDR3 DNA: TGTGCCAGCAGTTTCTGGACTAGCAGTGGGGATGAGCAGTTCTTC
CDR3 protein: CASSFWTSSGDEQFF
V gene: TRBV27
clone size: .
J gene: TRBJ2-1
D gene: TRBD2

CDR3 DNA: TGTGCCACCAGCAGGTGGGGCGCAGATACGCAGTATTTT
CDR3 protein: CATSRWGADTQYF
V gene: TRBV15
clone size: .
J gene: TRBJ2-3
D gene: .

CDR3 DNA: TGTGCCAGCAGCTTCAGCGGAGGGAAGAACACCGGGGAGCTGTTTTTT
CDR3 protein: CASSFSGGKNTGELFF
V gene: TRBV11-2
clone size: .
J gene: TRBJ2-2
D gene: .

CDR3 DNA: TGCGCCAGCAGCCAAGTGGGGGCTTACAATGAGCAGTTCTTC
CDR3 protein: CASSQVGAYNEQFF
V gene: TRBV4-3
clone size: .
J gene: TRBJ2-1
D gene: .

CDR3 DNA: TGCGCCAGCAGCTTGGTAGGGACTGGTGAAGCTTTCTTT
CDR3 protein: CASSLVGTGEAFF
V gene: TRBV5-1
clone size: .
J gene: TRBJ1-1
D gene: .

CDR3 DNA: TGTGCCAGCAGTTATCCTAGCGGGAGTTCCGAGCAGTACTTC
CDR3 protein: CASSYPSGSSEQYF
V gene: TRBV6-5
clone size: .
J gene: TRBJ2-7
D gene: TRBD2

CDR3 DNA: TGCAGTGCTAGAGATCTTAGCGAGCAGTACTTC
CDR3 protein: CSARDLSEQYF
V gene: TRBV20-1
clone size: once
J gene: TRBJ2-7
D gene: .

CDR3 DNA: TGTGCCTGGGGCCGGGACAGGGGCGGCTACACCTTC
CDR3 protein: CAWGRDRGGYTF
V gene: TRBV30
clone size: .
J gene: TRBJ1-2
D gene: TRBD1

CDR3 DNA: TGTGCCAGCAGTCTCAGGGCTTATAATTCACCCCTCCACTTT
CDR3 protein: CASSLRAYNSPLHF
V gene: TRBV6-5
clone size: .
J gene: TRBJ1-6
D gene: .

CDR3 DNA: TGTGCCAGTAGTGGGGGCTCAGGGGCGAACACTGAAGCTTTCTTT
CDR3 protein: CASSGGSGANTEAFF
V gene: TRBV19
clone size: .
J gene: TRBJ1-1
D gene: .